This T cell receptor (beta chain) was sequenced during a study of beta chain features in type 1 diabetes. Study-wide background: Sorted cells, around 100 million in number, were examined across all samples.

From germline, CDR1 is SNHLY and CDR2 FYNNEI. The CDR3 is 16 residues long. V lost 7 bases to trimming and J lost 3 bases; unmatched junction nucleotides: 15. Points on this clone: No antigen is known for it.

The isolated RNA, all of it, was reverse transcribed, so expressed TCRB transcripts were what got sequenced. The data were produced by immunoSEQ multiplex PCR, yet TCRdb's version contains in-frame clones alone and is incomplete. This table holds nearly 350,000 clones, approximately 9.7% found once. Study-level findings and limits: More deletions and fewer insertions at VDJ junctions were found in patients with type 1 diabetes. Any HLA type influence on TCRB rearrangement was left unresolved here. Comparison showed that naive, central memory and Treg TCRB repertoires appeared more similar among patients than among healthy donors. Significant though moderate, a shortening of TCRB CDR3s appeared in all four CD4+ subsets of Type 1 diabetes patients.

Material for sequencing was central memory CD4+ T cells from blood. The V call is TRBV2, the J call TRBJ2-7; 7 nucleotides agree with TRBD2. This TCR came from a man aged 25 to 40 with type 1 diabetes. CDR3 in amino acids: CASTPPRGGLLYEQYF. Written as DNA, the CDR3 is TGTGCCAGCACTCCACCCCGGGGAGGGCTACTCTACGAGCAGTACTTC.